A single sample is the source of the 6 T cell receptor beta chains below, sequenced in a study of T cells in Graves' hyperthyroidism and ophthalmopathy. Regions amplified from RNA transcripts were the TCR beta CDR3 regions. During a first-round RT-PCR of the TCR CDR3, the HTBI primer set was used. Via MiXCR, TCRdb re-called the multiplex PCR reads, giving one row per CDR3 protein. The sample has about 700,000 distinct CDR3 sequences, 14% seen once. Sequenced material: blood. Receptor source: a woman aged 18-29 years with Graves' hyperthyroidism.

This clonotype occurred a few times. The chain employs TRBV7-9 and TRBJ2-5; D unresolved. CDR1 and CDR2 (germline): SEHNR, FQNEAQ (reference sequence). The CDR3 covers 14 residues. Trimming left V 5 bases short and J 1 base short, with 11 bases between. CDR3 loop: CASSLLGSQETQYF. Here the CDR3 DNA reads TGTGCCAGCAGCCTCCTAGGGTCCCAAGAGACCCAGTACTTC.

This clonotype has a count of ten or more. The chain is built from TRBV3-1 and TRBJ1-2; D unresolved. With 7 bases removed from V and 8 bases from J, the gap between germline ends came to 8 bases. The CDR3 covers 10 residues. CDR1 is LGHDT and CDR2 is YNNKEL in the germline V gene (reference sequence). CDR3 in DNA: TGTGCCAGCACCTCCAGGGGCTACACCTTC. Translating gives CASTSRGYTF.

Written as DNA, the CDR3 is TGTGCCACCAGCTTTAACAGGGGGGTTATCGGGGAGCTGTTTTTT. Amino acid sequence: CATSFNRGVIGELFF. The chain employs TRBV15 and TRBJ2-2; TRBD1 aligns across 8 bases. CDR1 LNHNV and CDR2 YYDKDF come from the germline V gene (reference sequence). The CDR3 is 15 residues long. V shed 5 bases and J 7 bases; nucleotides not matched to a gene: 9.

There are many counts of this clonotype. This chain links TRBV5-1 with TRBJ2-5, with 8 bases that match TRBD2. CDR3 length: 14 residues. Per germline, CDR1 SGHRS and CDR2 YFSETQ. Trimming removed 0 bases from V and 10 bases from J; junction bases left unmatched: 8. Here the CDR3 DNA reads TGCGCCAGCAGCTTGGATGCGGGAGGAGTGGGCCAGTACTTC. This translates into CASSLDAGGVGQYF.

This clonotype was counted between two and nine times. This chain links TRBV4-1 with TRBJ2-2; 11 positions agree with TRBD2. Germline V gene lookup returns CDR1 MGHRA and CDR2 YSYEKL. V was clipped by 1 base and J by 1 base; unmatched bases: 2. This CDR3 contains 17 residues. The CDR3 nucleotides read TGCGCCAGCAGCCAAGGACTAGCGGGGAGGAACACCGGGGAGCTGTTTTTT. This sequence encodes CASSQGLAGRNTGELFF.

About this clonotype: A much bigger clone sits one base away, suggesting this may be a read error. DNA of the CDR3: TGCAGTGCTAGAGATGAGGCCACAGATACGCTGTATTTT. As protein: CSARDEATDTLYF. The chain links TRBV20-1 to TRBJ2-3; D gene ambiguous. This CDR3 contains 13 residues. Germline V gives CDR1 DFQATT, CDR2 SNEGSKA (reference sequence).